The T cell receptor beta chain under discussion was sequenced for a study of cytomegalovirus exposure and HLA in healthy donors. About the study: A preliminary data release comprised 70 million to 95 million unique TCRs obtained from HLA-typed donors. General study results and limits: A later analysis showed HLA-associated TCR beta chains outstripping equally common others in clonal expansion.

Among the donors, all were healthy bone marrow donors. Trimming took 0 bases from V and 5 from J, leaving 14 bases between them. The CDR3 totals 15 residues. CDR1 GTSNPN and CDR2 SVGIG come from the germline V gene (reference sequence). The PCR was carried out with 60 Vbeta primers and 13 Jbeta primers. Assay used: immunoSEQ multiplex PCR; TCRdb lists only in-frame clones, some missing. The sample yields some 150,000 clones, around four fifths seen once. As to this clone: Its specificity is unknown.

This rearrangement joins TRBV30 to TRBJ2-4; TRBD2 might be the D (6 bases). Sequencing was carried out using PBMCs. The clonotype originates from a man in his forties or fifties in good health and CMV-seronegative. Here the CDR3 reads CAWSVPSEKQNIQYF. The CDR3 coding sequence is TGTGCCTGGAGTGTACCTAGCGAAAAACAAAACATTCAGTACTTC.